The sequence of this T cell receptor (beta chain) was determined in a study of radiotherapy plus CTLA-4 blockade in lung cancer. The study's findings and limits: TCR clones of tumor origin grew in blood after radiotherapy plus ipilimumab. Reportedly, early blood T cell clone dynamics best predicted response, with interferon-beta.

With regard to this clone: Its antigen remains unknown.

Produced via immunoSEQ multiplex PCR; TCRdb's table is partial and in-frame only. This sample has tens of thousands of clones, with around 70% found just once. The CDR3 loop spans 13 amino acids. CDR1 is LNHNV and CDR2 is YYDKDF in the germline V gene (reference sequence). V was pared by 9 bases and J by 2 bases, with 4 bases of the junction left unmatched. Patients with chemo-refractory metastatic non-small-cell lung cancer received focal radiation plus CTLA-4 blockade with ipilimumab. The TCR comes from a human donor with non-small cell lung cancer who had stable disease on radiotherapy plus ipilimumab. The rearrangement joins TRBV15 to TRBJ1-5; 7 nucleotides match TRBD1. This material consisted of peripheral blood, taken from a patient treated with radiotherapy plus ipilimumab. The CDR3 DNA is TGTGCCACAGCCGGACAGGGCAATCAGCCCCAGCATTTT. It yields the protein CATAGQGNQPQHF.